The 32 T cell receptor beta chains listed next were all sequenced from one sample in a study of cytomegalovirus exposure and HLA in healthy donors (dated by TCRdb to about 2017). Preparation of the library involved the immunoSEQ multiplex PCR assay. A mixture of 60 forward primers for TCR Vbeta segments and 13 reverse primers for TCR Jbeta segments was used in the multiplex PCR. What TCRdb holds here is the immuneACCESS table cut down to in-frame rearrangements. Part of the clones is not present; checked against another copy, under half of the missing clones reflect an unresolved V gene, and the others are unexplained. The sample contains about 230,000 clones, more than 70% of them found a single time. The ten top clones hold less than 0.6% of the sample. The sequencing sample was made of PBMCs. These receptors were taken from a boy aged 10-17 years in good health and CMV-seronegative.

This chain links TRBV30 with TRBJ1-2, with D unclear. Germline CDR1 and CDR2: GTSNPN and SVGIG (reference sequence). Trimming removed 3 bases at V and 7 bases at J, with 15 bases between. This CDR3 is built from 13 residues. The CDR3 DNA is TGTGCCTGGAGCCCTGAGATCTCTTCTGGCTACACCTTC. Amino acids: CAWSPEISSGYTF.

The rearrangement uses TRBV5-6 and TRBJ2-7; a possible D gene is TRBD1 (5 bases). Germline-derived CDR1 and CDR2 are SGHDT and YYEEEE. The germline V and J ends were trimmed by 5 bases and 1 base, with 7 bases remaining between them. The CDR3 has 12 amino acids. The CDR3 is CASRRQSYEQYF. CDR3 nucleotide sequence: TGTGCCAGCAGACGACAGTCCTACGAGCAGTACTTC.

V is TRBV5-1 and J is TRBJ2-3; 7 nucleotides align to TRBD2. This CDR3 is 16 amino acids long. V shed 2 bases, J shed 5 bases, and the junction held 11 bases outside the gene matches. Germline loops: CDR1 SGHRS, CDR2 YFSETQ. CDR3 DNA: TGCGCCAGCAGCTTCCGACTAGCCCGCACGGGAGATACGCAGTATTTT. Translated, it gives CASSFRLARTGDTQYF.

About this clone: Other DNA sequences in this specimen translate into the identical CDR3. The chain is built from TRBV29-1 and TRBJ2-5, with 10 bases fitting TRBD2. Germline CDR1 reads SQVTM; CDR2 reads ANQGSEA. After removal of 6 bases from V and 5 bases from J, the junction contained 6 bases not matched to a gene. This CDR3 comprises 13 residues. The CDR3 DNA sequence: TGCAGCGTCCAAACTAGCGGGGAGGAGACCCAGTACTTC. Its protein product is CSVQTSGEETQYF.

The chain couples TRBV7-9 to TRBJ2-1; 9 bases fit TRBD2. The trim removed 6 bases at V and 4 bases at J, leaving 16 bases unmatched. From germline, CDR1 is SEHNR and CDR2 FQNEAQ (reference sequence). The CDR3 has 18 residues. This CDR3 is CASRGGRGASGRYNEQFF. In nucleotides, the CDR3 is TGTGCCAGCAGGGGCGGCAGGGGGGCGAGCGGGAGGTACAATGAGCAGTTCTTC.

V is TRBV29-1 and J is TRBJ1-1; D gene unclear. Trimming left V 6 bases short and J 3 bases short, with 5 bases between. CDR3 length equals 10 residues. Germline CDR1 SQVTM, CDR2 ANQGSEA. The CDR3 nucleotides are TGCAGCGTGGCCCACACTGAAGCTTTCTTT. As protein: CSVAHTEAFF.

V is TRBV7-2 and J is TRBJ2-7, with a weak D call TRBD2 (6 bases). V lost 2 bases to trimming and J lost 2 bases, with 13 bases between them. The CDR3 covers 15 residues. Germline V gene lookup returns CDR1 SGHTA and CDR2 FQGNSA. CDR3 DNA sequence: TGTGCCAGCAGCTTAATGGGACTCGCGACCTACGAGCAGTACTTC. This codes for CASSLMGLATYEQYF.

The V and J genes are TRBV28 and TRBJ1-5, with TRBD1 as a possible D gene (5 bases). The CDR3 is made up of 14 amino acids. Looked up from germline, CDR1 is MDHEN and CDR2 is SYDVKM. With 6 bases removed from V and 3 bases from J, the gap between germline ends came to 12 bases. CDR3 bases: TGTGCCAGCAGACCCACAGGTTTCAATCAGCCCCAGCATTTT. It translates to CASRPTGFNQPQHF.

The chain joins TRBV4-1 to TRBJ2-7; D is unclear. Trimming pared 1 base from V and 2 bases from J, leaving 3 bases between. The V gene's germline CDR1 is MGHRA and CDR2 YSYEKL. The CDR3 sequence is 12 residues long. Written as DNA, the CDR3 is TGCGCCAGCAGCCAAGCTACCTACGAGCAGTACTTC. Translated: CASSQATYEQYF.

The chain couples TRBV7-2 to TRBJ2-5, with 11 positions matching TRBD2. The germline V gene has CDR1 SGHTA and CDR2 FQGNSA. CDR3 length: 17 amino acids. Trimming at V came to 1 base and at J to 4 bases, leaving 8 bases not matched to a gene. Here the CDR3 DNA reads TGTGCCAGCAGCTTAGGAGGTAGCGGGAGGGATGGAGAGACCCAGTACTTC. Protein sequence: CASSLGGSGRDGETQYF.

The chain has TRBV18 and TRBJ1-1; the match to TRBD1 covers 8 bases. V dropped 1 base and J dropped 3; count of bases not matched to a gene: 4. The CDR3 is 15 amino acids. Germline V gene lookup returns CDR1 KGHSH and CDR2 LQKENI. CDR3 amino acids: CASSPRGQVDTEAFF. DNA of the CDR3: TGTGCCAGCTCACCACGGGGACAGGTCGACACTGAAGCTTTCTTT.

This sequence joins TRBV5-1 and TRBJ2-7, with 8 bases fitting TRBD2. Germline trimming cut 2 bases from V and 6 bases from J; bases unmatched to any gene: 7. The CDR3 consists of 14 residues. CDR1 SGHRS and CDR2 YFSETQ come from the germline V gene. CDR3 loop: CASSFSGTQGEQYF. In DNA, the CDR3 is TGCGCCAGCAGCTTTAGCGGGACTCAGGGCGAGCAGTACTTC.

This chain connects TRBV15 to TRBJ1-4; TRBD1 matches 8 bases. V lost 5 bases to trimming and J lost 8 bases; unmatched junction nucleotides: 4. The germline CDR1 and CDR2 sequences are LNHNV and YYDKDF (reference sequence). The CDR3 contains 13 residues. This CDR3 is CATSRTGREKLFF. The CDR3 nucleotides are TGTGCCACCAGCCGGACAGGGCGGGAAAAACTGTTTTTT.

This clone was seen a single time. In DNA, the CDR3 is TGTGCCAGCAGCTTATCCGGACAGGGCGCCTACGAGCAGTACTTC. It is translated as CASSLSGQGAYEQYF. V and J are TRBV7-9 and TRBJ2-7; TRBD1 agrees at 8 bases. The CDR3 has 15 amino acids. The V segment lost 2 bases and the J segment 2 bases; nucleotides outside the gene matches: 5. The germline V gene encodes CDR1 SEHNR and CDR2 FQNEAQ (reference sequence).

The chain has TRBV7-8 and TRBJ1-5; TRBD1 matches at 9 bases. The V gene's germline CDR1 is SGHVS and CDR2 FQNEAQ. V dropped 4 bases and J dropped 2; count of bases not matched to a gene: 3. CDR3 length equals 15 residues. In nucleotides, the CDR3 is TGTGCCAGCAGCTCACAGGGGGCGGGCAATCAGCCCCAGCATTTT. Its translation is CASSSQGAGNQPQHF.

There are a few counts of this clone. The V and J genes are TRBV4-1 and TRBJ2-5; possible D gene TRBD2, 5 bases. Germline loops: CDR1 MGHRA, CDR2 YSYEKL. V lost 1 base, J lost 5 bases, and 11 bases lay in between. The CDR3 is 14 amino acids. The CDR3 is CASSQGGLQETQYF. The CDR3 DNA reads as TGCGCCAGCAGCCAAGGAGGGCTCCAGGAGACCCAGTACTTC.

This clone was detected a few times. The chain couples TRBV4-1 to TRBJ2-7, with a weak D call TRBD1 (5 bases). The germline V gene has CDR1 MGHRA and CDR2 YSYEKL. The CDR3 runs to 14 residues. Trimming took 0 bases from V and 6 from J, leaving 12 bases between them. CDR3 protein: CASSQDRSGFEQYF. CDR3 sequence (DNA): TGCGCCAGCAGCCAAGATCGTTCAGGGTTCGAGCAGTACTTC.

The J gene is TRBJ1-2, the V gene TRBV19, with D possibly being TRBD1 (5 bases). The CDR3 totals 19 residues. The germline V gene has CDR1 LNHDA and CDR2 SQIVND (reference sequence). The V end lost 5 bases, the J end lost 3 bases, and 28 bases lay between the germline ends. The CDR3 sequence: CASSVSGPVAGVGDYGYTF. CDR3 DNA: TGTGCCAGTAGTGTCTCTGGGCCGGTAGCGGGGGTTGGAGACTATGGCTACACCTTC.

The genes are TRBV5-4 and TRBJ2-7; 9 bases match TRBD1. The end of the DNA aligns better with TRBJ2-5, so the J call may be wrong. This CDR3 comprises 17 residues. Germline CDR1 reads SGHNT; CDR2 reads YYREEE (reference sequence). The CDR3 spells CASSLPGDRVRQETQYF. Written as DNA, the CDR3 is TGTGCCAGCAGCTTGCCAGGGGACAGGGTTAGGCAAGAGACCCAGTACTTC.

This clone appeared a single time. The rearrangement uses TRBV6-5 and TRBJ2-1; 10 bases line up with TRBD2. Germline V CDR1 and CDR2: MNHEY, SVGAGI. This CDR3 is 15 amino acids long. With V trimmed by 5 bases and J by 5 bases, 6 bases remained unmatched. The CDR3 here is CASSPSGSQHNEQFF. CDR3 in DNA: TGTGCCAGCAGTCCTAGCGGGAGCCAGCACAATGAGCAGTTCTTC.

On this clone itself: Sequence at one end of the junction differs from germline and may be a read error. V usage is TRBV9 and J usage is TRBJ2-3, with a weak D call TRBD1 (5 bases). The CDR3 length is 16 residues. Germline V gene sequence: CDR1 SGDLS, CDR2 YYNGEE. DNA for the CDR3: TGTGACAGCAGCGATCCCAGGGTATGGAGCACAGATACGCAGTATTTT. Its protein product is CDSSDPRVWSTDTQYF. Full variable domain (outside the CDR3, taken from reference TRBV9 and TRBJ2-3): DSGVTQTPKHLITATGQRVTLRCSPRSGDLSVYWYQQSLDQGLQFLIQYYNGEERAKGNILERFSAQQFPDLHSELNLSSLELGDSALYFCDSSDPRVWSTDTQYFGPGTRLTVL.

The rearrangement joins TRBV5-4 to TRBJ2-1; 9 positions match TRBD1. CDR1 and CDR2 (germline): SGHNT, YYREEE (reference sequence). The V gene end was trimmed by 5 bases and the J gene end by 5 bases; junction bases not matched to a gene: 8. This CDR3 has 15 amino acids. The CDR3: CASSQPGQGNNEQFF. Here the CDR3 DNA reads TGTGCCAGCAGTCAACCGGGACAGGGTAACAATGAGCAGTTCTTC.

V usage is TRBV5-4 and J usage is TRBJ2-5; 8 bases map to TRBD1. Germline V gene data show CDR1 as SGHNT and CDR2 as YYREEE (reference sequence). This CDR3 is built from 15 residues. The V and J ends lost 3 bases and 11 bases, in that order; junction bases with no gene match: 15. In DNA, the CDR3 is TGTGCCAGCAGCTCCGACAGGGGCGTCTTCGGAGAGCAGTACTTC. It translates to CASSSDRGVFGEQYF.

The V call is TRBV7-3, the J call TRBJ1-1; 9 nucleotides line up with TRBD1. V was clipped by 2 bases and J by 4 bases; unmatched bases: 2. Germline CDR1 reads SGHTA; CDR2 reads FQGTGA. The CDR3 runs 14 residues. This CDR3 reads CASSLGGQGTEAFF. The CDR3 DNA sequence: TGTGCCAGCAGCTTAGGGGGACAGGGCACTGAAGCTTTCTTT. Together with reference TRBV7-3 and TRBJ1-1, the CDR3 gives the full variable domain: GAGVSQTPSNKVTEKGKYVELRCDPISGHTALYWYRQSLGQGPEFLIYFQGTGAADDSGLPNDRFFAVRPEGSVSTLKIQRTERGDSAVYLCASSLGGQGTEAFFGQGTRLTVV.

This clone occurred once. The J gene is TRBJ2-3, the V gene TRBV7-8; 14 bases align to TRBD2. The trim removed 0 bases at V and 7 bases at J, leaving 6 bases unmatched. The CDR3 spans 17 residues. The germline V gene encodes CDR1 SGHVS and CDR2 FQNEAQ. DNA of the CDR3: TGTGCCAGCAGCTTAGCAAGACTAGCGGGAGGGCCGTATACGCAGTATTTT. It codes for CASSLARLAGGPYTQYF.

This CDR3 reads CASSVEWRGVRGYTF. The CDR3 region has the DNA TGTGCCAGCAGCGTTGAGTGGAGGGGCGTAAGGGGCTACACCTTC. V is TRBV9 and J is TRBJ1-2; D is possibly TRBD1 (5 bases). The V and J ends lost 2 bases and 8 bases respectively, with 19 bases between them. Germline V lookup: CDR1 SGDLS, CDR2 YYNGEE. This CDR3 has 15 amino acids.

In this sample, this clone turned up a few times. This chain joins TRBV27 and TRBJ1-6; tentatively, D is TRBD1 (5 bases). This CDR3 spans 17 amino acids. V lost 2 bases and J 0 bases, leaving 11 bases between the germline ends. Germline V gene lookup returns CDR1 MNHEY and CDR2 SMNVEV (reference sequence). For the CDR3, the DNA is TGTGCCAGCAGTTTAGAGGACAACAACTCCTATAATTCACCCCTCCACTTT. Protein sequence: CASSLEDNNSYNSPLHF.

CDR3 region: CASRIQGIDEQYF. In DNA form, the CDR3 reads TGTGCCAGCAGAATACAGGGAATCGACGAGCAGTACTTC. V usage is TRBV6-4 and J usage is TRBJ2-7, with D maybe TRBD1 (6 bases). Trimming cost V 6 bases and J 5 bases, with 14 bases left between them. Per germline, CDR1 MRHNA and CDR2 SNTAGT. The CDR3 extends over 13 amino acids.

Concerning this clone: A read error may produce the germline difference seen at one junction end. The rearrangement uses TRBV7-9 and TRBJ1-2; tentatively, D is TRBD1 (5 bases). The CDR3 runs to 14 residues. Looked up from germline, CDR1 is SEHNR and CDR2 is FQNEAQ (reference sequence). CDR3 residues: CSSSLEGALRGYTF. The CDR3 DNA follows: TGTTCCAGCAGCTTGGAAGGGGCCCTGCGAGGCTACACCTTC.

The chain has TRBV7-6 and TRBJ1-6; 7 nucleotides agree with TRBD1. J lost 3 bases, V lost 5 bases, and 4 bases had no gene match. The CDR3 contains 15 residues. The germline gives CDR1 SGHVS, CDR2 FNYEAQ. The CDR3 region has the DNA TGTGCCAGCAGCCCCCGGGACAGCTATAATTCACCCCTCCACTTT. Translating it yields CASSPRDSYNSPLHF.

A single count supports this clone. The rearrangement links TRBV19 to TRBJ1-5, with 8 bases matching TRBD1. Trimming cost V 3 bases and J 6 bases; bases outside gene matches: 10. CDR3 length: 16 residues. Germline assignment: CDR1 LNHDA and CDR2 SQIVND (reference sequence). CDR3 protein: CASSIPRGRGGQPQHF. CDR3 DNA sequence: TGTGCCAGTAGTATTCCCAGGGGGCGCGGCGGTCAGCCCCAGCATTTT.

CDR3 loop: CASSLEWGENEQFF. The CDR3 region has the DNA TGCGCCAGCAGCTTGGAGTGGGGGGAGAATGAGCAGTTCTTC. The chain joins TRBV5-1 to TRBJ2-1; D is possibly TRBD2 (6 bases). The germline V gene encodes CDR1 SGHRS and CDR2 YFSETQ. The CDR3 is made up of 14 amino acids. The V end was cut by 0 bases, the J end by 7 bases, with 11 bases between.